This T cell receptor beta chain appears in the sequencing data of a study of early T cells in non-severe SARS-CoV-2 infection (dated by TCRdb to 2020 to 2023). As for the study more broadly: Bulk RNA from unsorted whole blood was used for TCR sequencing, so alpha and beta chains could not be paired. On the study overall, not on this receptor specifically: VDJdb matching was skewed toward anti-spike CD8 responses and likely underestimated virus-specific expansions, missing private and CD4 specificities.

Library construction relied on 5' RACE. Data came from a NextSeq 500. The TCR library protocol attached unique molecular identifiers to individual cDNA molecules to correct for sequencing error and PCR bias. Both TCR alpha and beta chains were sequenced, and tight co-correlation was observed between alpha and beta sequence abundances in each sample. The authors' pipeline ran thus. Decombinator V4 was used to annotate the V gene, J gene and CDR3 of the TCR sequences. Expanded TCRs were defined as changing significantly between any two time points under a Poisson model with p below 0.0001. TCR abundances were normalised to the total number of TCRs sequenced per sample and expressed as counts per million. VDJdb, accessed 1 November 2021, was searched for CMV, EBV and SARS-CoV-2 annotated TCRs, with TCRs annotated for multiple antigens excluded. TCRdb reanalyzed the raw reads on its own, using fastp at Q25 for trimming and MiXCR for clone calling, and kept in-frame beta chains. When rows share a CDR3 protein, they turn into one entry using the most common DNA and genes. The authors' filters were not applied to this entry. The sample table shows roughly 100,000 distinct CDR3 sequences, and roughly 14% are seen once. The top ten constitute about 5.7% of the sample.

At least ten counts were recorded for this clonotype. The antigen it recognizes is unknown. The record has no base qualities; no much larger clone is one base away. Set within a cohort of healthcare workers in London, UK, this nested case-control study involved weekly PCR testing of nasopharyngeal swabs along with blood sampling. Healthcare workers were recruited between 23 and 31 March 2020, during the week of the UK lockdown, and were followed weekly for up to about 15 weeks. The sequence derives from an adult who was a healthcare worker with PCR-confirmed SARS-CoV-2 infection or an uninfected control (not recorded which). Sequenced: whole blood.

The sequence in DNA is TGCAGTGCTCTCGATCTAGCGGGCCAAGAGACCCAGTACTTC. Its translation reads: CSALDLAGQETQYF. The chain links TRBV20-1 with TRBJ2-5, with 8 bases matching TRBD2. The cysteine opens and the phenylalanine closes a CDR3 of 14 amino acids. The entry retains the CDR3 DNA only, 42 bases that are in frame from base 1. The germline V gene (reference sequence) specifies DFQATT as CDR1 and SNEGSKA as CDR2. From V the trimming removes 5 bases and from J it removes 1 base, while the gene matches leave 6 bases of the junction unaccounted for.